This T cell receptor beta chain was captured in a study of T cells in Graves' hyperthyroidism and ophthalmopathy. Findings and limits, study-wide: Blood also contained most expanded thyroid clonotypes above 0.001.

Amplification of TCR beta CDR3 regions was performed using RNA transcripts as template. In the first-round RT-PCR of the TCR CDR3, the HTBI primer set was used. TCRdb passed the multiplex PCR reads through MiXCR, listing each CDR3 protein once. The sample has 500,000 to 750,000 distinct CDR3 sequences, 13% to 15% seen once. Points on this clonotype: What it binds is not known.

This CDR3 contains 13 residues. Trimming stripped 2 bases from V and 4 bases from J, with 9 bases between. Germline lookup yields CDR1 MNHEY and CDR2 SMNVEV (reference sequence). Input material: blood. This receptor was identified in a woman aged 18-29 years with Graves' ophthalmopathy. The chain is built from TRBV27 and TRBJ2-7; D is ambiguous. CDR3 nucleotides: TGTGCCAGCAGTTTAGTGGCCAATTACGAGCAGTACTTC. It encodes CASSLVANYEQYF.